This TCR beta chain was observed in a study of beta chain features in type 1 diabetes listed by TCRdb under 2018. In the study overall: Patients and healthy donors did not differ in mean age, gender distribution, total cell number or subset yield. Across all samples, 107,917,701 sorted cells were examined, and cell number per subset correlated strongly with RNA yield. The study compared the TCRB repertoires of sorted circulating CD4+ T cell subsets in recently diagnosed type 1 diabetes patients with those in matched healthy donors. Whereas all 28 donors provided naive and central memory subsets, regulatory and stem cell-like memory subsets were isolated from just 8 patients and about 8 healthy donors. Overall study outcomes, separate from this receptor: Type 1 diabetes patients showed a moderate but significant shortening of TCRB CDR3 length in all four CD4+ subsets. Sequencing cDNA rather than genomic DNA could over-represent highly expressing activated cells, although activation and CD3 levels did not differ between groups. Naive, central memory and regulatory TCRB repertoires appeared more similar among patients than among healthy donors. PCR may preferentially amplify shorter templates, but because patient and control samples were amplified and corrected together, any resulting skew would affect both groups equally. Because small numbers of individuals were included in the HLA sub-analyses, any influence of HLA type on TCRB rearrangement was left unresolved. At VDJ recombination sites, patients with type 1 diabetes made fewer insertions and deleted more nucleotides, a pattern implying thymic rearrangement abnormalities.

The entire isolated RNA was reverse transcribed using the High Capacity cDNA Reverse Transcription Kit, and thus expressed TCRB transcripts were sequenced. Naive, central memory and regulatory T cell samples underwent deep immunoSEQ sequencing, averaging approximately 3.5 million total reads per sample. Sorted cells were lysed in RLT buffer and RNA was extracted with DNase-treated RNeasy Micro or Mini kits, depending on cell number. Each cell subset was processed on its own to prevent cross-contamination, while patient and healthy donor samples were processed together. TCRB sequences were amplified from cDNA with the immunoSEQ multiplex PCR, producing 87-bp fragments spanning the CDR3 region. Amplicons were sequenced on the Illumina HiSeq platform. For the original study's pipeline: PCR bias was computationally corrected using synthetic template baselines, reads within Hamming distance 2 were collapsed, and singletons that could not be merged were discarded. Reads were aligned against IMGT so that V, D and J genes, CDR3 length and insertions or deletions at six rearrangement sites could be assigned. Within each subset, clonotype counts were normalized to sorted cell number, after which true diversity and Gini coefficients were computed with the tcR R package. Repertoire sharing was quantified using the overlap coefficient calculated on TCRB nucleotide sequences. Out-of-frame TCRB sequences from naive cells were analyzed to stand in for the pre-selection repertoire. This immuneACCESS table, as held by TCRdb, lists in-frame sequences with V and J called but not all clones. Of the missing ones, under half trace to an unresolved V gene in checked studies; the others have no known cause. V and J calls and clone size follow that table, whereas D and trimming were derived from the DNA. The sample yields 300,000 to 400,000 clones; 13% were counted once. The ten largest clones represent nearly 0.015% of the sample.

Regarding this clone: The antigen it binds to is not known. There are no base qualities to consult, and no much larger clone falls within one base.

The cysteine opens and the phenylalanine closes a CDR3 of 13 amino acids. The only DNA kept is the CDR3, 39 bases in frame from the first base. V and J lose 6 bases and 5 bases, and a span of 11 bases separates them. The germline V gene (reference sequence) supplies CDR1 LNHDA and CDR2 SQIVND. Each donor gave one peripheral blood draw, averaging around 120 mL, which was collected into heparinised tubes. A BD FACSAria II and a panel including CD45RO, CCR7, CD25, CD127, CD95 and CD27 were used to sort naive, central memory, regulatory and stem cell-like memory CD4+ T cells. All sorted populations exceeded 98% purity. PBMCs were isolated right away by Lymphoprep density gradient centrifugation and were stained directly, without culture. Samples were stained and sorted in pairs, with one healthy donor and one patient per experiment, so that batch effects were minimized.

The receptor was derived from a woman between 18 and 29 years old with type 1 diabetes. The sample consisted of naive CD4+ T cells from blood. The cell subset or site tag for this specimen amounts to: true naive CD4+ T cells. The receptor chain draws on TRBV19 and TRBJ2-1; a tentative D match to TRBD2 spans 6 bases. The CDR3 protein sequence reads: CASSRTTHNEQFF. Here is the DNA: TGTGCCAGTAGCAGGACTACCCACAATGAGCAGTTCTTC.